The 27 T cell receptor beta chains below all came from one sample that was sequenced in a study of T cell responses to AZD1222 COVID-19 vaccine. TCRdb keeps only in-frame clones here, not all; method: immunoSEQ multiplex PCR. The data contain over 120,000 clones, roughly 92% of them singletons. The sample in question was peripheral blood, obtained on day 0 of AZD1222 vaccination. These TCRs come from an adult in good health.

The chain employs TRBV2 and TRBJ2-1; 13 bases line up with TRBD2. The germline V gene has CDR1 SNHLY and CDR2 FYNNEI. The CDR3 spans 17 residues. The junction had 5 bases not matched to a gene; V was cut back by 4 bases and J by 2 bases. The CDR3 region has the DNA TGTGCCAGCAGTGGGCGGACTAGCGGGGGAACCTACAATGAGCAGTTCTTC. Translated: CASSGRTSGGTYNEQFF. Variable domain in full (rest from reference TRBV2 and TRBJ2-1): EPEVTQTPSHQVTQMGQEVILRCVPISNHLYFYWYRQILGQKVEFLVSFYNNEISEKSEIFDDQFSVERPDGSNFTLKIRSTKLEDSAMYFCASSGRTSGGTYNEQFFGPGTRLTVL.

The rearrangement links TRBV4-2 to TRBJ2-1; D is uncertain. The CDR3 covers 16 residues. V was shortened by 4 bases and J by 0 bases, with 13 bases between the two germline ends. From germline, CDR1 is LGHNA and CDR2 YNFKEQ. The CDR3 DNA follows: TGTGCCAGCAGCCCCTTCGCAGCAAGCTCCTACAATGAGCAGTTCTTC. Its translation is CASSPFAASSYNEQFF.

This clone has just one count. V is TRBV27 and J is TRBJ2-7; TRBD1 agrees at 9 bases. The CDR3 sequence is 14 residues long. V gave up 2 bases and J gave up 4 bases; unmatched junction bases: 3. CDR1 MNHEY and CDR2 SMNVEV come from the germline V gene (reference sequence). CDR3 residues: CASSLRQGGYEQYF. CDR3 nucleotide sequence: TGTGCCAGCAGTTTACGACAGGGGGGGTACGAGCAGTACTTC.

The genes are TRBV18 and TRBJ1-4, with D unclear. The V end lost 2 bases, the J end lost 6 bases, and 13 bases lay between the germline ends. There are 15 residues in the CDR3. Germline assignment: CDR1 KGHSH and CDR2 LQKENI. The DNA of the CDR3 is TGTGCCAGCTCACCAAGAGGGTTCAACGATGAAAAACTGTTTTTT. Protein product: CASSPRGFNDEKLFF. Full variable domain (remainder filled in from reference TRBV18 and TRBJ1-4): NAGVMQNPRHLVRRRGQEARLRCSPMKGHSHVYWYRQLPEEGLKFMVYLQKENIIDESGMPKERFSAEFPKEGPSILRIQQVVRGDSAAYFCASSPRGFNDEKLFFGSGTQLSVL.

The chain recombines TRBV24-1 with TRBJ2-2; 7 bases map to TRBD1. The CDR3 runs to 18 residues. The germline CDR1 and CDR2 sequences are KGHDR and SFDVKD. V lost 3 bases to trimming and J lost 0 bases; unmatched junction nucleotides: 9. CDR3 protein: CATSDPPGTAPNTGELFF. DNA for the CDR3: TGTGCCACCAGTGATCCTCCGGGGACAGCACCGAACACCGGGGAGCTGTTTTTT.

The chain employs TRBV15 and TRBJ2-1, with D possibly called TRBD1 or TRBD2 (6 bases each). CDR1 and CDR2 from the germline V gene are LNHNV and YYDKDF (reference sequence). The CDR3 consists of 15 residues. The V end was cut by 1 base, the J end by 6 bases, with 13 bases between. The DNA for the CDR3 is TGTGCCACCAGCAGAGGGGGGGCGCGTGGCAATGAGCAGTTCTTC. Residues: CATSRGGARGNEQFF.

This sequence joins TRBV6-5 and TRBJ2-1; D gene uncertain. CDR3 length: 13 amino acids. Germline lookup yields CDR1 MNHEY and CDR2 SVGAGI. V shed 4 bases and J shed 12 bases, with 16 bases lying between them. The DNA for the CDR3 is TGTGCCAGCAGTTCGGGCCCGGGCCATGTGCAGTTCTTC. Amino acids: CASSSGPGHVQFF.

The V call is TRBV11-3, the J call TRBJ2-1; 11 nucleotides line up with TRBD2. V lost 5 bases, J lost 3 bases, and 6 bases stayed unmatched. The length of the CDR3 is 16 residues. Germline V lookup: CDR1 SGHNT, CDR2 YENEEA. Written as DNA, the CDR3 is TGTGCCAGCAGCCCCGGGGGGACTAGCGGCTACAATGAGCAGTTCTTC. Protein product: CASSPGGTSGYNEQFF.

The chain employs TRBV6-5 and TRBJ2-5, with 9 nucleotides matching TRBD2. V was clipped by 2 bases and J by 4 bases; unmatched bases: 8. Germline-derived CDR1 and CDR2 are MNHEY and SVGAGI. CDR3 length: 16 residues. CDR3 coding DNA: TGTGCCAGCAGTTACGGAGCGGGGGGCTCCAGAGAGACCCAGTACTTC. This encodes CASSYGAGGSRETQYF.

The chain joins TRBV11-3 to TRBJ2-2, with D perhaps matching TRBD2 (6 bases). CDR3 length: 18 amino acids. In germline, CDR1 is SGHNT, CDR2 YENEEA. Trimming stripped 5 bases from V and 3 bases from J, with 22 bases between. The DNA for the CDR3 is TGTGCCAGCAGCCGTGGGACGGCCTTTGGGGAGGACACCGGGGAGCTGTTTTTT. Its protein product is CASSRGTAFGEDTGELFF.

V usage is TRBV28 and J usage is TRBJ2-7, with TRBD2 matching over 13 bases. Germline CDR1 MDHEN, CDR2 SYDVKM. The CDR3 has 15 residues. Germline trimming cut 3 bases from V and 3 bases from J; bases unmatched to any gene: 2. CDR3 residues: CASSFRLAGGYEQYF. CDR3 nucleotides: TGTGCCAGCAGTTTTAGACTAGCGGGAGGCTACGAGCAGTACTTC.

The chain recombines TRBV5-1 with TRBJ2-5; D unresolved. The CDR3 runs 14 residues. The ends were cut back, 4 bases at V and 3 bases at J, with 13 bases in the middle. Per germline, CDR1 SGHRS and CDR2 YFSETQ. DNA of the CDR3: TGCGCCAGCAGCGAGGACCCTAGGAAAGAGACCCAGTACTTC. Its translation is CASSEDPRKETQYF.

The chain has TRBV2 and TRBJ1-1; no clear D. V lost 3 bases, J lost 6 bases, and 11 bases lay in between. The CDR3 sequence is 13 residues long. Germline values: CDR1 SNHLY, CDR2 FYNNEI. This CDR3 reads CASSDFRASEAFF. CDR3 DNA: TGTGCCAGCAGTGATTTCCGAGCCTCTGAAGCTTTCTTT.

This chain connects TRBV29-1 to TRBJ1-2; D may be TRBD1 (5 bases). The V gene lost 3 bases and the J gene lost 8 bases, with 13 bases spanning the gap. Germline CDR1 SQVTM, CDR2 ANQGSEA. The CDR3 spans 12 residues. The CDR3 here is CSVDRGGSGYTF. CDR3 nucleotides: TGCAGCGTTGATAGGGGCGGGAGCGGCTACACCTTC. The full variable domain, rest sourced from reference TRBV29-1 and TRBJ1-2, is SAVISQKPSRDICQRGTSLTIQCQVDSQVTMMFWYRQQPGQSLTLIATANQGSEATYESGFVIDKFPISRPNLTFSTLTVSNMSPEDSSIYLCSVDRGGSGYTFGSGTRLTVV.

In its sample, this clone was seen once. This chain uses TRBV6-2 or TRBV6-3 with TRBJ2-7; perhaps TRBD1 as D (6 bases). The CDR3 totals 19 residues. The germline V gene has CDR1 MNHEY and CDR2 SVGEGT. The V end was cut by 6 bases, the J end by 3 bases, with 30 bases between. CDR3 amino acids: CASSDGGAGFGAGFYEQYF. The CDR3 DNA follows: TGTGCCAGCAGCGATGGGGGCGCGGGTTTCGGTGCGGGTTTCTACGAGCAGTACTTC.

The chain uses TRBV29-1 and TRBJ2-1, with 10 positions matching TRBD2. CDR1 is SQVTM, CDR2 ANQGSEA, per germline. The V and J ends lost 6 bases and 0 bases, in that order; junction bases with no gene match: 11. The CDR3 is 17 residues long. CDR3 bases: TGCAGCGTCGATGGACTAGCGGATCCAGACTCCTACAATGAGCAGTTCTTC. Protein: CSVDGLADPDSYNEQFF.

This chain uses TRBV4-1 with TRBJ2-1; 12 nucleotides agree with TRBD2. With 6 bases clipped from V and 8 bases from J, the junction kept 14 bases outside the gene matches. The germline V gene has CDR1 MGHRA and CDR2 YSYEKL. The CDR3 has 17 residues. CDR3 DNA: TGCGCCAGCAGTCCCAAGACTAGCGGGAGCCCATTACATGAGCAGTTCTTC. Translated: CASSPKTSGSPLHEQFF.

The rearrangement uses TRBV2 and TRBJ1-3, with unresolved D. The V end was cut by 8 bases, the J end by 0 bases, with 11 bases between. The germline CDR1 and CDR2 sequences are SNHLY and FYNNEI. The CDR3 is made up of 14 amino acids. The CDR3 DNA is TGTGCCAGCTCTGGCAGCAGCTCTGGAAACACCATATATTTT. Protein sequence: CASSGSSSGNTIYF.

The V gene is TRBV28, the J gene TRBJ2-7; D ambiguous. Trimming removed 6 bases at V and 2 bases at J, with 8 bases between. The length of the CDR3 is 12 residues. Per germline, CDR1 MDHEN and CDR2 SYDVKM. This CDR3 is CASSLVAYEQYF. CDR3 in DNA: TGTGCCAGCAGCCTAGTCGCCTACGAGCAGTACTTC.

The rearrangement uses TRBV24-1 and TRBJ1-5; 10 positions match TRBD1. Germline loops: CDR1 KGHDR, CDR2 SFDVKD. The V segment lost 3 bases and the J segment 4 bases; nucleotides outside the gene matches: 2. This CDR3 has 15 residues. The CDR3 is CATSDEGQGNQPQHF. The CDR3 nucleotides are TGTGCCACCAGTGATGAGGGACAGGGGAATCAGCCCCAGCATTTT.

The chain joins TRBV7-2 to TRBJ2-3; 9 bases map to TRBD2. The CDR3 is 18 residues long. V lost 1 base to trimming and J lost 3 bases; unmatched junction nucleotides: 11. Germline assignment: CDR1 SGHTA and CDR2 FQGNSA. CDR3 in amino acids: CASSLDPVGLAGTDTQYF. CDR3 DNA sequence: TGTGCCAGCAGCTTAGATCCGGTGGGGCTAGCGGGGACAGATACGCAGTATTTT.

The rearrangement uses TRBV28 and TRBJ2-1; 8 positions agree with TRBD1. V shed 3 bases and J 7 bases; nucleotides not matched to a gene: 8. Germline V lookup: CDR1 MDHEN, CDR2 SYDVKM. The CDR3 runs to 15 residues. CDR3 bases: TGTGCCAGCAGTTTTCTCAGGGGGCAAGCAAATGAGCAGTTCTTC. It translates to CASSFLRGQANEQFF.

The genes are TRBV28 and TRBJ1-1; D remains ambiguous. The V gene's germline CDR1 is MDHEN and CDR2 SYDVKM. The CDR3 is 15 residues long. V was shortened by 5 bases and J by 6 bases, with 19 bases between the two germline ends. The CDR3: CASSPYDIHLAEAFF. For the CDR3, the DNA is TGTGCCAGCAGTCCCTATGATATACATCTTGCTGAAGCTTTCTTT.

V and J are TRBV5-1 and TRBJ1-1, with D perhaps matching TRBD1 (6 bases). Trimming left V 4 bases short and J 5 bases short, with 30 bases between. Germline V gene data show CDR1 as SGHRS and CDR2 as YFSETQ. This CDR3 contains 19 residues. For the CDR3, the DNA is TGCGCCAGCAGCCGTCGTGGTGGGTCAGGGGACCAGGGTTGGACTGAAGCTTTCTTT. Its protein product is CASSRRGGSGDQGWTEAFF.

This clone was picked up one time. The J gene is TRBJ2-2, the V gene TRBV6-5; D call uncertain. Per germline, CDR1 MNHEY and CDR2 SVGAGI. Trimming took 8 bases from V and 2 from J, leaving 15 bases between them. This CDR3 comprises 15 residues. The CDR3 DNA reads TGTGCCAGCGGATTGACCCCACTCAACACCGGGGAGCTGTTTTTT. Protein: CASGLTPLNTGELFF.

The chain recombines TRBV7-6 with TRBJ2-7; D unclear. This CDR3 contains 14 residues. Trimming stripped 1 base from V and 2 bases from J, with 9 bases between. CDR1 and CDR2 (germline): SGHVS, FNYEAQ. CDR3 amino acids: CASSLEATPYEQYF. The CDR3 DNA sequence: TGTGCCAGCAGCTTAGAAGCGACACCCTACGAGCAGTACTTC.

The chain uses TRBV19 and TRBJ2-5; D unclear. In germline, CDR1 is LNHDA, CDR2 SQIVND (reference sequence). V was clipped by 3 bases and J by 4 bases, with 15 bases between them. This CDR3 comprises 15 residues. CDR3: CASSIWGRMGETQYF. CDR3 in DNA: TGTGCCAGTAGTATCTGGGGAAGGATGGGAGAGACCCAGTACTTC.